Presented here are 27 T cell receptor beta chains from one specimen sequenced in a study of T-cell memory formation after mild COVID-19 (dated by TCRdb to about 2021). Library construction relied on 5' RACE. Instrument on record: Illumina NovaSeq 6000. TCRdb reprocessed the public reads (quality trimming at Q25 with fastp, clone calling with MiXCR) and kept in-frame beta chains. Under each unique CDR3 protein, matching rows form one entry showing the most common genes and DNA. For this sample the table gives more than 350,000 distinct CDR3 sequences, of which roughly 20% were detected only once. The ten top clones hold around an eighth of the sample. The sequencing sample was made of PBMCs or a T cell subset sorted from them (not recorded which). The origin of the receptors is an adult woman who had mild COVID-19 (a few samples of this study predate the infection). The sample titles of this study are shuffled in the database, so cell type and time point are left out; the donor was told from shared clones.

About this clonotype itself: The missing conserved phenylalanine or tryptophan at the end of this CDR3 makes a read error likely. The chain links TRBV20-1 to TRBJ2-1; 10 bases map to TRBD2. The CDR3 has 19 residues. V trimming: 0 bases; J trimming: 0 bases; junction bases outside the gene matches: 11. The germline gives CDR1 DFQATT, CDR2 SNEGSKA (reference sequence). The CDR3 nucleotides read TGCAGTGCTAGAGATTCGGAAGCGGGGGGGTACAGCTCCTACAATGAGCAGTTCTAC. This codes for CSARDSEAGGYSSYNEQFY.

This clonotype was detected only a few times. The chain carries TRBV7-2 and TRBJ2-3; D is ambiguous. CDR1 and CDR2 from the germline V gene are SGHTA and FQGNSA. This CDR3 has 15 residues. Trimming removed 3 bases at V and 4 bases at J, with 14 bases between. CDR3 DNA: TGTGCCAGCAGCTTGCGGAGTCCTAAGGCAGATACGCAGTATTTT. Amino acid sequence: CASSLRSPKADTQYF.

There are many counts of this clonotype. This sequence joins TRBV18 and TRBJ2-1; D is unclear. The CDR3 spans 16 residues. The germline V and J ends were trimmed by 3 bases and 0 bases, with 12 bases remaining between them. Per germline, CDR1 KGHSH and CDR2 LQKENI. The CDR3 loop is CASSPYGPSSYNEQFF. CDR3 in DNA: TGTGCCAGCTCACCTTATGGGCCGAGCTCCTACAATGAGCAGTTCTTC. Based on the CDR3 plus reference TRBV18 and TRBJ2-1, the full variable domain is NAGVMQNPRHLVRRRGQEARLRCSPMKGHSHVYWYRQLPEEGLKFMVYLQKENIIDESGMPKERFSAEFPKEGPSILRIQQVVRGDSAAYFCASSPYGPSSYNEQFFGPGTRLTVL.

This chain connects TRBV18 to TRBJ2-1; 9 positions match TRBD1. The J segment lost 7 bases and the V segment lost 7 bases, leaving 11 bases of the junction unmatched. Germline V gene data show CDR1 as KGHSH and CDR2 as LQKENI. The CDR3 runs 15 residues. CDR3 protein: CASLRLTGGGNEQFF. CDR3 nucleotides: TGTGCCAGCTTACGATTGACAGGGGGAGGAAATGAGCAGTTCTTC. The complete variable domain, with remaining parts taken from reference TRBV18 and TRBJ2-1, reads NAGVMQNPRHLVRRRGQEARLRCSPMKGHSHVYWYRQLPEEGLKFMVYLQKENIIDESGMPKERFSAEFPKEGPSILRIQQVVRGDSAAYFCASLRLTGGGNEQFFGPGTRLTVL.

The chain carries TRBV19 and TRBJ2-3; D is unclear. This CDR3 is built from 14 residues. V lost 5 bases and J 1 base, leaving 10 bases between the germline ends. CDR1 and CDR2 (germline): LNHDA, SQIVND (reference sequence). The CDR3 nucleotides are TGTGCCAGTAGTCCTTCGGGTCGCACAGATACGCAGTATTTT. It translates to CASSPSGRTDTQYF.

This sequence joins TRBV7-3 and TRBJ1-6; no firm D call. The V gene's germline CDR1 is SGHTA and CDR2 FQGTGA. V lost 5 bases to trimming and J lost 10 bases, with 9 bases between them. CDR3 length: 12 amino acids. The DNA for the CDR3 is TGTGCCAGCAGCGATGGGCCGTCACCCCTCCACTTT. Its translation: CASSDGPSPLHF.

V and J are TRBV7-9 and TRBJ1-5, with 8 bases fitting TRBD1. Trimming removed 5 bases from V and 0 bases from J; junction bases left unmatched: 6. Looked up from germline, CDR1 is SEHNR and CDR2 is FQNEAQ (reference sequence). This CDR3 contains 16 residues. CDR3: CASSRQGTYSNQPQHF. CDR3 in DNA: TGTGCCAGCAGCCGACAGGGGACTTATAGCAATCAGCCCCAGCATTTT.

The J gene is TRBJ2-7, the V gene TRBV27; 8 nucleotides line up with TRBD1. Germline CDR1 and CDR2: MNHEY and SMNVEV (reference sequence). The CDR3 has 16 residues. The trim removed 6 bases at V and 4 bases at J, leaving 14 bases unmatched. As DNA, the CDR3 is TGTGCCAGCAGCCTCGGTGGGACAGGACCTGCTTACGAGCAGTACTTC. It translates to CASSLGGTGPAYEQYF.

This clonotype was counted a few times. The rearrangement joins TRBV12-3 or TRBV12-4 to TRBJ2-1; TRBD2 matches 9 bases. J gave up 6 bases and V 4 bases, and 16 bases lay outside the gene matches. This CDR3 region has 18 residues. CDR3 DNA sequence: TGTGCCAGCAGTTCACCTTTTCTTAGCGGGAGTGGAGTCAATGAGCAGTTCTTC. It is translated as CASSSPFLSGSGVNEQFF.

The sample holds a few counts of this clonotype. The CDR3 protein is CASSLTANTGELFF. The CDR3 nucleotides are TGCGCCAGCAGCCTGACAGCGAACACCGGGGAGCTGTTTTTT. The V call is TRBV5-1, the J call TRBJ2-2, with a tentative D call TRBD1 (5 bases). V lost 4 bases to trimming and J lost 0 bases, with 7 bases between them. Germline-derived CDR1 and CDR2 are SGHRS and YFSETQ. The CDR3 runs to 14 residues.

The V gene is TRBV24-1, the J gene TRBJ1-2; perhaps TRBD1 as D (5 bases). Germline values: CDR1 KGHDR, CDR2 SFDVKD. The CDR3 sequence is 15 residues long. V was cut by 4 bases and J by 4 bases, with 15 bases left in between. CDR3 sequence: CATSDGDSGIYGYTF. The DNA of the CDR3 is TGTGCCACCAGTGACGGGGACTCCGGTATCTATGGCTACACCTTC.

V and J are TRBV15 and TRBJ2-7, with D unresolved. Germline CDR1 LNHNV, CDR2 YYDKDF (reference sequence). The CDR3 runs 14 residues. V was cut by 0 bases and J by 5 bases, with 11 bases left in between. DNA of the CDR3: TGTGCCACCAGCAGAGATCGGAAAGGTCACGAGCAGTACTTC. It is translated as CATSRDRKGHEQYF.

The rearrangement links TRBV6-2 or TRBV6-3 to TRBJ2-6; TRBD2 matches 11 bases. The CDR3 length is 17 residues. CDR1 is MNHEY and CDR2 is SVGEGT in the germline V gene. V shed 11 bases, J shed 0 bases, and the junction held 9 bases outside the gene matches. Here the CDR3 reads CAASSGRTRSGANVLTF. CDR3 DNA: TGTGCCGCTTCTAGCGGGAGGACTCGCTCTGGGGCCAACGTCCTGACTTTC.

This clonotype has a handful of counts. The junction differs from germline at one of its ends, possibly a read error. The chain couples TRBV7-2 to TRBJ2-1; 8 nucleotides align to TRBD2. The CDR3 has 13 residues. Per the germline V gene, CDR1 is SGHTA and CDR2 is FQGNSA. The CDR3 DNA is TGTGCCAGCAGGTCAGCGGGAGCATCGATGTTTGACTTC. Translating gives CASRSAGASMFDF.

The chain has TRBV13 and TRBJ2-5, with D possibly matching TRBD2 (6 bases). The CDR3 spans 14 residues. With 2 bases removed from V and 2 bases from J, the gap between germline ends came to 9 bases. Per the germline V gene, CDR1 is PRHDT and CDR2 is FYEKMQ (reference sequence). The CDR3: CASSLPAGQETQYF. In DNA form, the CDR3 reads TGTGCCAGCAGCTTACCCGCGGGGCAAGAGACCCAGTACTTC.

This clonotype occurred many times. The rearrangement uses TRBV4-2 and TRBJ2-7, with unresolved D. The CDR3 consists of 12 residues. V was clipped by 3 bases and J by 4 bases, with 7 bases between them. Germline V lookup: CDR1 LGHNA, CDR2 YNFKEQ. Here the CDR3 DNA reads TGTGCCAGCAGCCAGACCGCTTACGAGCAGTACTTC. Amino acid sequence: CASSQTAYEQYF.

J is TRBJ1-2 and V is TRBV9; TRBD1 aligns across 7 bases. V shed 4 bases and J 4 bases; nucleotides not matched to a gene: 7. The V gene's germline CDR1 is SGDLS and CDR2 YYNGEE. The CDR3 has 14 amino acids. CDR3 bases: TGTGCCAGCAGCTACAGGGGTGTAAGCTATGGCTACACCTTC. Translating it yields CASSYRGVSYGYTF. The complete variable domain, with remaining parts taken from reference TRBV9 and TRBJ1-2, reads DSGVTQTPKHLITATGQRVTLRCSPRSGDLSVYWYQQSLDQGLQFLIQYYNGEERAKGNILERFSAQQFPDLHSELNLSSLELGDSALYFCASSYRGVSYGYTFGSGTRLTVV.

This clonotype turned up a few times. The chain links TRBV4-3 to TRBJ1-6, with D unresolved. V gave up 0 bases and J gave up 7 bases, with 10 bases separating them. The CDR3 is 15 amino acids. Germline assignment: CDR1 LGHNA and CDR2 YSLEER. The CDR3 protein is CASSQDMDLNSPLHF. The CDR3 bases are TGCGCCAGCAGCCAAGATATGGACCTCAATTCACCCCTCCACTTT.

This chain uses TRBV20-1 with TRBJ1-2; 8 positions match TRBD1. Losses at the gene ends were 6 bases for V and 4 bases for J; bases not matched to a gene: 4. The CDR3 length is 12 residues. CDR1 DFQATT and CDR2 SNEGSKA come from the germline V gene (reference sequence). This CDR3 reads CSASGQGYGYTF. The DNA of the CDR3 is TGCAGTGCCTCCGGACAGGGCTATGGCTACACCTTC.

This clonotype showed up just a few times. V and J are TRBV7-8 and TRBJ2-1; 8 bases are shared with TRBD1. Trimming at V came to 5 bases and at J to 6 bases, leaving 3 bases not matched to a gene. The CDR3 runs 13 residues. Germline V gene lookup returns CDR1 SGHVS and CDR2 FQNEAQ. The CDR3 nucleotides read TGTGCCAGCAGCACCACAGGGGGCAATGAGCAGTTCTTC. This translates into CASSTTGGNEQFF.

V is TRBV4-1 and J is TRBJ1-2, with D possibly TRBD1 on 6 matching bases. Trimming removed 0 bases from V and 4 bases from J, with 9 bases in between. CDR1 is MGHRA, CDR2 YSYEKL, per germline. The CDR3 sequence is 14 residues long. The CDR3 is CASSQEGGSYGYTF. As DNA, the CDR3 is TGCGCCAGCAGCCAAGAAGGGGGGAGCTATGGCTACACCTTC.

This clonotype was detected a few times. J is TRBJ2-7 and V is TRBV9; no reliable D call. The CDR3 loop spans 15 amino acids. The germline V gene has CDR1 SGDLS and CDR2 YYNGEE. Trimming took off 3 bases at V and 5 bases at J, with 18 bases between the two ends. CDR3 coding DNA: TGTGCCAGCAGCGCTTCAGACAATGGACCCGACGAGCAGTACTTC. This encodes CASSASDNGPDEQYF.

This clonotype was recorded a few times. This chain links TRBV12-3 or TRBV12-4 with TRBJ2-1; weak D call: TRBD2 (5 bases). The CDR3 length is 12 residues. V lost 6 bases and J lost 9, with 12 bases in between. The CDR3 DNA sequence: TGTGCCAGCAGCCCTGGGGAGAGTGAGCAGTTCTTC. This encodes CASSPGESEQFF.

This clonotype turned up a few times. This rearrangement joins TRBV29-1 to TRBJ2-3; maybe TRBD2 (5 bases). The CDR3 has 13 residues. V lost 7 bases to trimming and J lost 0 bases, with 11 bases between them. CDR1 and CDR2 (germline): SQVTM, ANQGSEA. The CDR3 DNA is TGCAGCGCAACCAGCGGTAGCACAGATACGCAGTATTTT. Protein sequence: CSATSGSTDTQYF.

A few counts support this clonotype. This sequence joins TRBV5-6 and TRBJ2-7; 10 bases are shared with TRBD1. The germline V gene encodes CDR1 SGHDT and CDR2 YYEEEE. V shed 4 bases, J shed 2 bases, and the junction held 6 bases outside the gene matches. The CDR3 is made up of 15 amino acids. The CDR3 loop reads CASSQSGTGAYEQYF. CDR3 sequence (DNA): TGTGCCAGCAGCCAATCCGGGACAGGGGCCTACGAGCAGTACTTC.

This clonotype was recorded a few times. This chain connects TRBV11-2 to TRBJ2-3; 9 nucleotides match TRBD2. Germline V lookup: CDR1 SGHAT, CDR2 FQNNGV. The CDR3 runs 17 residues. The ends lost 5 bases at V and 6 bases at J; junction bases unmatched: 15. The CDR3 DNA follows: TGTGCCAGCAGCCCTGGCCCAGCGGGAGGAGGGGCGGATACGCAGTATTTT. Translating gives CASSPGPAGGGADTQYF.

The rearrangement joins TRBV5-1 to TRBJ2-1; D is undetermined. V lost 0 bases and J lost 0, with 7 bases in between. CDR3 length equals 15 residues. The germline CDR1 and CDR2 sequences are SGHRS and YFSETQ. CDR3 nucleotides: TGCGCCAGCAGCTTGGACCAGAGCTCCTACAATGAGCAGTTCTTC. As protein: CASSLDQSSYNEQFF.